This T cell receptor (beta chain) was sequenced in a study of OX40 agonist ivuxolimab in advanced cancers. Looking at the study overall: Ivuxolimab doses were 0.01, 0.1, 0.3, 1.5, 3 or 10 mg/kg every 2 weeks.

Germline values: CDR1 SGHAT, CDR2 FQNNGV. The V end was cut by 1 base, the J end by 0 bases, with 7 bases between. The CDR3 runs to 16 residues. Findings and limits, study-wide: The work left the antigen specificity of expanded peripheral T cells undetermined.

Profiling relied on immunoSEQ multiplex PCR, and the TCRdb table lists in-frame clones only, not all of them. The data show 69,000 or so clones, 88% seen once. To note about this clone: The antigen remains undetermined.

Sequencing used CD4+ or CD8+ T cells sorted from blood, obtained in a trial of the OX40 agonist ivuxolimab. The rearrangement joins TRBV11-2 to TRBJ2-6; no definite D call. This clonotype was obtained from an adult with an advanced solid tumor such as melanoma, head and neck, liver or kidney cancer. The chain's CDR3 is CASSLAQFSGANVLTF. CDR3 in DNA: TGTGCCAGCAGCTTAGCTCAGTTCTCTGGGGCCAACGTCCTGACTTTC.